A single sample is the source of the 4 T cell receptor beta chains below, sequenced in a study of metastatic and nonmetastatic thyroid tumors. TCRdb re-called the PCR reads with MiXCR. The table records about 15,000 clones, roughly a third of them present only once. All patients were treatment-naive before thyroid surgery. The sequenced material came from tumor tissue. Source of these receptors: a male donor with papillary thyroid cancer or a benign thyroid nodule (not recorded which). Some clones in this sample may be carry-over from other donors' samples.

This clone was counted many times. The rearrangement joins TRBV7-2 to TRBJ2-3; 10 positions match TRBD2. V shed 2 bases and J 6 bases; nucleotides not matched to a gene: 8. The CDR3 contains 16 residues. Germline lookup yields CDR1 SGHTA and CDR2 FQGNSA. The CDR3 DNA sequence: TGTGCCAGCAGCTTACCCGCTAGCGGGAGCTCCGATACGCAGTATTTT. Translation: CASSLPASGSSDTQYF.

Of note for this clone: The junction departs from the called germline gene at one end, perhaps through a read error. This chain uses TRBV9 with TRBJ2-1, with TRBD2 matching 9 bases. Germline lookup yields CDR1 SGDLS and CDR2 YYNGEE. The CDR3 runs 17 residues. As DNA, the CDR3 is TGTGCCAGCAGTGTTAGTATTCTAGCGGGATCCTACTATGAGCAGTTCTTC. Its translation is CASSVSILAGSYYEQFF.

This clone showed up many times. This chain uses TRBV20-1 with TRBJ1-6; D is possibly TRBD1 (6 bases). This CDR3 contains 13 residues. Germline V gives CDR1 DFQATT, CDR2 SNEGSKA (reference sequence). V was trimmed by 4 bases and J by 9 bases, leaving 13 bases between them. DNA for the CDR3: TGCAGTGCTATGGACAGTGCGGGTTCACCCCTCCACTTT. Translation: CSAMDSAGSPLHF.

This clone was counted between two and nine times. With a much larger clone just one base away, this may be a read error. Additional DNA sequences in this sample encode the identical CDR3. The chain has TRBV4-1 and TRBJ2-2; D perhaps matches TRBD1 (5 bases). Trimming shortened V by 7 bases and J by 17 bases, and 29 bases separated the two germline ends. Germline values: CDR1 MGHRA, CDR2 YSYEKL. This CDR3 is built from 15 residues. As DNA, the CDR3 is TGCGCCAGCACAGAGAGATCCCAGGACACCGGTGGGCTTTTTTTT. Amino acid sequence: CASTERSQDTGGLFF.